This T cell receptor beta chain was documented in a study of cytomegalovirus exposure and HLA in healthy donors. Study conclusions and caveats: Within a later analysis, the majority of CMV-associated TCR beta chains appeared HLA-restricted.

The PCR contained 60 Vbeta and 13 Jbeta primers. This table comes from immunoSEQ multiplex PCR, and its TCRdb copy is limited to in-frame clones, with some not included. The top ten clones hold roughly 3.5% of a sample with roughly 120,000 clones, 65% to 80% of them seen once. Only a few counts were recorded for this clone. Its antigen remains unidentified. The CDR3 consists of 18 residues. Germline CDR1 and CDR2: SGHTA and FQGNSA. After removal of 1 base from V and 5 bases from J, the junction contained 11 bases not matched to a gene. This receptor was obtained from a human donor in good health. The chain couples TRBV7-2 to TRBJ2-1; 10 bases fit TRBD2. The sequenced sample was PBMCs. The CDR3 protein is CASSLEGISGRWDNEQFF. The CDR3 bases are TGTGCCAGCAGCTTAGAGGGAATTAGCGGGAGGTGGGACAATGAGCAGTTCTTC.